This T cell receptor beta chain originates from a study of beta chain features in type 1 diabetes. Study observations and caveats: The question left open here concerned HLA type influencing TCRB rearrangement.

Isolated RNA was reverse transcribed in full, so expressed TCRB transcripts were sequenced. Method: immunoSEQ multiplex PCR; TCRdb's copy keeps in-frame clones and lacks some. The sample lists some 500,000 clones, roughly 11% occurring once. CDR3 size: 16 residues. Between the trimmed V and J ends, which lost 5 bases and 4 bases, there was a span of 21 bases. Germline loops: CDR1 SGHRS, CDR2 YFSETQ. As regards this clone: Antigen specificity is unknown.

V gene TRBV5-1 combines with J gene TRBJ1-1; D is unresolved. The TCR originated in a woman between 18 and 30 years old in good health. Sequenced: naive CD4+ T cells from blood. The CDR3 loop reads CASRPVFISSATEAFF. CDR3 nucleotide sequence: TGCGCCAGCAGGCCCGTGTTCATCTCATCGGCCACTGAAGCTTTCTTT.